This TCR beta chain emerged from a study of shared clonotypes between healthy human individuals. This clone has a handful of counts. This sample also contains other DNA sequences that code for the same CDR3. Sequencing used immunoSEQ multiplex PCR; TCRdb keeps in-frame clones, though not all of them. The sample lists fewer than 2.5 million clones; approximately 93% were seen once. The sequencing sample was made of naive CD4+ T cells from PBMCs. Subset in this sample: CD45RA+ positively selected. The sequence was collected from a man aged 18 to 29 in good health. Some clones in this sample may be carry-over from other donors' samples.

CDR3 loop: CASSPGQPYEQYF. The CDR3 DNA sequence: TGTGCCAGCTCACCGGGACAGCCCTACGAGCAGTACTTC. The gene calls are TRBV18 and TRBJ2-7, with TRBD1 matching over 7 bases. The germline V gene has CDR1 KGHSH and CDR2 LQKENI. The CDR3 sequence is 13 residues long. V shed 3 bases, J shed 2 bases, and the junction held 1 base outside the gene matches.